This passage covers 23 T cell receptor beta chains from one sample sequenced in a study of T cell responses to AZD1222 COVID-19 vaccine. The repertoire was sequenced with immunoSEQ multiplex PCR; TCRdb's copy has only in-frame clones and lacks some. This table holds some 82,000 clones, 80% to 90% found once. The input for sequencing was peripheral blood, taken on day 0 of AZD1222 vaccination. These receptor sequences come from an adult in good health.

This sequence joins TRBV7-8 and TRBJ1-6; 8 bases are a match to TRBD1. Per the germline V gene, CDR1 is SGHVS and CDR2 is FQNEAQ. Trimming took 3 bases from V and 10 from J; bases not matched to a gene: 5. The CDR3 runs to 14 residues. CDR3 coding DNA: TGTGCCAGCAGCTTGCGGCAGGGGGCCTCACCCCTCCACTTT. Its protein product is CASSLRQGASPLHF.

The chain has TRBV6-6 and TRBJ1-1; 7 nucleotides align to TRBD1. The CDR3 runs to 17 residues. Germline-derived CDR1 and CDR2 are MNHNY and SVGAGI (reference sequence). Trimming at V came to 5 bases and at J to 3 bases, leaving 15 bases not matched to a gene. CDR3 in DNA: TGTGCCAGCAGTCCTATAGACAGGCCCAGGGGGTACACTGAAGCTTTCTTT. This translates into CASSPIDRPRGYTEAFF.

This clone was observed once. V gene TRBV6-1 combines with J gene TRBJ1-2, with D possibly being TRBD1 (5 bases). V shed 0 bases and J shed 2 bases, with 13 bases lying between them. Germline V gene sequence: CDR1 MNHNS, CDR2 SASEGT. The CDR3 sequence is 16 residues long. DNA for the CDR3: TGTGCCAGCAGTGAAGCGGGGCTCGCGGGGAACTATGGCTACACCTTC. Its translation: CASSEAGLAGNYGYTF.

By sample fraction, this clone is medium-sized (0.01 to 0.1%). The chain couples TRBV6-4 to TRBJ2-1; 10 bases match TRBD2. The CDR3 has 15 amino acids. Germline lookup yields CDR1 MRHNA and CDR2 SNTAGT. The V gene end was trimmed by 0 bases and the J gene end by 6 bases; junction bases not matched to a gene: 2. CDR3: CASSDSSGGFNEQFF. The DNA of the CDR3 is TGTGCCAGCAGTGACTCTAGCGGGGGGTTCAATGAGCAGTTCTTC.

The table lists this clone with a few counts. The CDR3 here is CASSQDGDRYFTEAFF. CDR3 in DNA: TGTGCCAGCAGCCAAGATGGGGACAGGTATTTCACTGAAGCTTTCTTT. The gene calls are TRBV4-2 and TRBJ1-1, with TRBD1 matching over 8 bases. Unmatched junction bases numbered 7, after V lost 0 bases and J lost 4 bases. Germline V gene lookup returns CDR1 LGHNA and CDR2 YNFKEQ. CDR3 length: 16 amino acids.

CDR3 nucleotide sequence: TGTGCCAGCAGTCTCACAGGGGCTGCCACTGAAGCTTTCTTT. Amino acids: CASSLTGAATEAFF. The V and J genes are TRBV27 and TRBJ1-1, with 7 bases aligning to TRBD1. CDR3 length equals 14 residues. Germline V gene lookup returns CDR1 MNHEY and CDR2 SMNVEV (reference sequence). V shed 5 bases, J shed 4 bases, and the junction held 7 bases outside the gene matches.

The rearrangement joins TRBV19 to TRBJ1-5; no reliable D call. Germline CDR1 is LNHDA and CDR2 is SQIVND (reference sequence). Trimming cost V 4 bases and J 9 bases, with 16 bases left between them. This CDR3 region has 14 residues. This CDR3 is CASSKGPGRMPQHF. DNA for the CDR3: TGTGCCAGTAGTAAGGGTCCCGGGAGAATGCCCCAGCATTTT.

The chain recombines TRBV18 with TRBJ1-3; the match to TRBD1 covers 10 bases. Germline CDR1 and CDR2: KGHSH and LQKENI. This CDR3 comprises 14 residues. V gave up 3 bases and J gave up 8 bases; unmatched junction bases: 4. The CDR3 protein is CASSPGTGVHTIYF. The DNA of the CDR3 is TGTGCCAGCTCACCGGGGACAGGGGTCCACACCATATATTTT.

The chain is built from TRBV27 and TRBJ2-3, with TRBD2 as a possible D gene (6 bases). The CDR3 totals 18 residues. Trimming took 5 bases from V and 1 from J, leaving 22 bases between them. CDR1 and CDR2 from the germline V gene are MNHEY and SMNVEV (reference sequence). In nucleotides, the CDR3 is TGTGCCAGCAGTCCCCCAAGATGGAGGGTACGGGGCACAGATACGCAGTATTTT. Protein sequence: CASSPPRWRVRGTDTQYF.

The chain carries TRBV18 and TRBJ1-2, with TRBD1 matching 7 bases. V lost 3 bases, J lost 4 bases, and 5 bases stayed unmatched. Germline CDR1 is KGHSH and CDR2 is LQKENI. The length of the CDR3 is 14 residues. CDR3 sequence (DNA): TGTGCCAGCTCACCGGGGAAGGGGGCCTATGGCTACACCTTC. Amino acids: CASSPGKGAYGYTF.

This chain connects TRBV19 to TRBJ1-2; TRBD1 agrees at 9 bases. The germline V gene has CDR1 LNHDA and CDR2 SQIVND (reference sequence). The length of the CDR3 is 13 residues. After removal of 8 bases from V and 7 bases from J, the junction contained 8 bases not matched to a gene. DNA of the CDR3: TGTGCCAGTGCTGACAGGGGGAACGGTGGCTACACCTTC. It codes for CASADRGNGGYTF.

The chain employs TRBV6-5 and TRBJ1-4, with D hard to call. The V end was cut by 0 bases, the J end by 3 bases, with 8 bases between. Germline CDR1 and CDR2: MNHEY and SVGAGI. The CDR3 has 15 residues. CDR3: CASSYSRGPNEKLFF. The CDR3 coding sequence is TGTGCCAGCAGTTACTCGAGAGGGCCTAATGAAAAACTGTTTTTT.

The V and J genes are TRBV11-3 and TRBJ1-1; D not certain. From germline, CDR1 is SGHNT and CDR2 YENEEA. V was pared by 5 bases and J by 6 bases, with 13 bases between. The CDR3 contains 13 residues. The CDR3: CASSPLVRAEAFF. CDR3 DNA sequence: TGTGCCAGCAGCCCACTCGTGAGGGCTGAAGCTTTCTTT. Drawing the rest from reference TRBV11-3 and TRBJ1-1, the complete variable domain is EAGVVQSPRYKIIEKKQPVAFWCNPISGHNTLYWYLQNLGQGPELLIRYENEEAVDDSQLPKDRFSAERLKGVDSTLKIQPAELGDSAVYLCASSPLVRAEAFFGQGTRLTVV.

The gene calls are TRBV13 and TRBJ2-5; possible D gene TRBD1, 7 bases. Trimming left V 4 bases short and J 11 bases short, with 20 bases between. Germline CDR1 and CDR2: PRHDT and FYEKMQ (reference sequence). The CDR3 sequence is 14 residues long. In DNA, the CDR3 is TGTGCCAGCAGCTCGGCGGGCAGGGGGACTCAGCAGTACTTC. Translation gives CASSSAGRGTQQYF.

This clone was seen just once. The gene calls are TRBV4-1 and TRBJ1-5, with unresolved D. This CDR3 contains 16 residues. Trimming removed 4 bases at V and 4 bases at J, with 17 bases between. Germline V gene data show CDR1 as MGHRA and CDR2 as YSYEKL. Written as DNA, the CDR3 is TGCGCCAGCAGCCTTAGAGTGGAACCGCGGAATCAGCCCCAGCATTTT. Translation gives CASSLRVEPRNQPQHF.

As concerns this clone: A read error may account for a junction end that differs from germline. V and J are TRBV6-2 or TRBV6-3 and TRBJ2-1; the D gene could be TRBD1 or TRBD2 (5 bases each). Germline values: CDR1 MNHEY, CDR2 SVGEGT. The CDR3 has 12 residues. CDR3 sequence reads: CASSYVGTHRLF. CDR3 nucleotide sequence: TGTGCCAGCAGTTACGTGGGGACCCATCGGCTCTTC.

The V call is TRBV3-1 (or the pseudogene TRBV3-2), the J call TRBJ2-2; 10 nucleotides align to TRBD1. CDR3 size: 14 residues. Germline CDR1 LGHDT, CDR2 YNNKEL (reference sequence). The V gene end was trimmed by 6 bases and the J gene end by 8 bases; junction bases not matched to a gene: 6. The DNA of the CDR3 is TGTGCCAGCAGGCGGGACAGGGGCGCAGGGGAGCTGTTTTTT. Amino acids: CASRRDRGAGELFF.

In nucleotides, the CDR3 is TGTGCCAGCAGCGTAGCTGCCGGGGCAATTAATTCACCCCTCCACTTT. Translated: CASSVAAGAINSPLHF. The gene calls are TRBV9 and TRBJ1-6; D possibly corresponds to TRBD1 (5 bases). The length of the CDR3 is 16 residues. With 0 bases removed from V and 6 bases from J, the gap between germline ends came to 13 bases. Germline V gene data show CDR1 as SGDLS and CDR2 as YYNGEE.

V and J are TRBV19 and TRBJ1-1, with D hard to call. Germline assignment: CDR1 LNHDA and CDR2 SQIVND (reference sequence). The CDR3 has 12 amino acids. The ends were cut back, 5 bases at V and 5 bases at J, with 9 bases in the middle. CDR3 loop: CASSSGWTEAFF. In DNA form, the CDR3 reads TGTGCCAGTAGTTCCGGGTGGACTGAAGCTTTCTTT.

The V and J genes are TRBV5-1 and TRBJ2-3, with D possibly TRBD2 on 6 matching bases. Germline CDR1 and CDR2: SGHRS and YFSETQ. The V gene lost 4 bases and the J gene lost 3 bases, with 21 bases spanning the gap. The CDR3 contains 17 residues. CDR3 nucleotide sequence: TGCGCCAGCAGCCTCACCCACCGGGGAGGAGGAACAGATACGCAGTATTTT. This encodes CASSLTHRGGGTDTQYF.

The chain is built from TRBV19 and TRBJ1-6, with 7 bases that match TRBD1. Germline V gene data show CDR1 as LNHDA and CDR2 as SQIVND (reference sequence). This CDR3 comprises 15 residues. The junction had 10 bases not matched to a gene; V was cut back by 7 bases and J by 7 bases. CDR3 protein: CASIGRDSPNSPLHF. CDR3 sequence (DNA): TGTGCCAGTATTGGCCGGGACAGCCCAAATTCACCCCTCCACTTT.

V is TRBV15 and J is TRBJ1-1; D remains ambiguous. CDR3 length equals 13 residues. V lost 5 bases and J lost 3, with 10 bases in between. Looked up from germline, CDR1 is LNHNV and CDR2 is YYDKDF (reference sequence). The CDR3 sequence is CATSSFSDTEAFF. The CDR3 DNA reads as TGTGCCACCAGCTCCTTCTCGGACACTGAAGCTTTCTTT.

This clone was seen only once. The J gene is TRBJ2-7, the V gene TRBV7-8, with D possibly called TRBD1 or TRBD2 (5 bases each). Trimming pared 5 bases from V and 0 bases from J, leaving 8 bases between. The CDR3 has 13 amino acids. Germline loops: CDR1 SGHVS, CDR2 FQNEAQ. CDR3 sequence: CASSPGTSYEQYF. The CDR3 nucleotides are TGTGCCAGCAGCCCCGGGACCTCCTACGAGCAGTACTTC.